This T cell receptor (beta chain) was captured by sequencing in a study of graft-versus-host responses after intestinal transplantation. The wider study: Among the recipients, all got anti-thymocyte globulin induction and then tacrolimus and steroids for around 3 years.

There are 15 residues in the CDR3. The junction had 7 bases not matched to a gene; V was cut back by 4 bases and J by 7 bases. Germline V gene sequence: CDR1 SGHDT, CDR2 YYEEEE. Produced via immunoSEQ multiplex PCR; TCRdb's table is partial and in-frame only. Here the sample spans around 88,000 clones, around 83% being singletons. Comments on this clone: Its specificity is unknown.

This clonotype originated in a human donor who received an intestinal transplant. The material sequenced was unstimulated CD8+ T cells sorted from spleen or lymph node cells, taken before intestinal transplant. The rearrangement joins TRBV5-6 to TRBJ1-5; 11 nucleotides match TRBD1. This chain's CDR3 is CASSRGQGARQPQHF. The CDR3 nucleotides read TGTGCCAGCAGCCGAGGACAGGGGGCGAGGCAGCCCCAGCATTTT.